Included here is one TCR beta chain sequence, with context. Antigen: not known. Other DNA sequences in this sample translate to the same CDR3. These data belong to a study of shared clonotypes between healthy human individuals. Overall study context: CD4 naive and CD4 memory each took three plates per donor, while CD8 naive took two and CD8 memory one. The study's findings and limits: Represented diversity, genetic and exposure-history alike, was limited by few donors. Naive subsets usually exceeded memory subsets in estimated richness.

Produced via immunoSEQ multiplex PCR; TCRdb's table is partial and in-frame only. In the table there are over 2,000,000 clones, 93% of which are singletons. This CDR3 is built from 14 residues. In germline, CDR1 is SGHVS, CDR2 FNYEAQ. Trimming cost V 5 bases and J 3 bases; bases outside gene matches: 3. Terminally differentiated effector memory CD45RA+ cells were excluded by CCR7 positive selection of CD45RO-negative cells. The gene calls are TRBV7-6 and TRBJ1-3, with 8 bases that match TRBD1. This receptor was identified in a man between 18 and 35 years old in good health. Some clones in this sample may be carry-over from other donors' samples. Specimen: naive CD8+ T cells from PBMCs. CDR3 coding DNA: TGTGCCAGCAGCCCGGACAGGGTTGGAAACACCATATATTTT. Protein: CASSPDRVGNTIYF.